This T cell receptor beta chain was captured in a study of blood T cells in healthy people across ages. V lost 5 bases and J lost 6; bases outside the gene matches: 14. The germline V gene encodes CDR1 MNHNY and CDR2 SVGAGI (reference sequence). This CDR3 spans 16 amino acids. Healthy Caucasians from Russia aged about 6 to 90 served as donors. A sample-barcoded 5' primer and a J-beta primer mix were used in a second PCR of about 6 to 11 cycles. Each CDR3 protein is one row after TCRdb ran MiXCR on the 5' RACE reads. The sample holds around 990,000 distinct CDR3 sequences, under 30% seen once. Findings and caveats of the study: With age, beta diversity per million T cells declined roughly linearly, significantly by 30 to 40.

With regard to this clonotype: What it binds is unknown.

These records were also assigned to another study, of T cells of mothers and their children. That work states: Using around 1.4 ug per 15 ul, all extracted RNA underwent cDNA synthesis. Relative to unrelated pairs, biologically related mother-child dyads exhibited marginally greater, non-significant overlap.

This sequence was found in a girl aged 2 to 9 in good health. The sequencing input was blood. V usage is TRBV6-6 and J usage is TRBJ1-2; 8 bases map to TRBD1. CDR3 region: CASSRPGQGAENGYTF. CDR3 bases: TGTGCCAGCAGTCGGCCGGGGCAGGGGGCTGAAAATGGCTACACCTTC.